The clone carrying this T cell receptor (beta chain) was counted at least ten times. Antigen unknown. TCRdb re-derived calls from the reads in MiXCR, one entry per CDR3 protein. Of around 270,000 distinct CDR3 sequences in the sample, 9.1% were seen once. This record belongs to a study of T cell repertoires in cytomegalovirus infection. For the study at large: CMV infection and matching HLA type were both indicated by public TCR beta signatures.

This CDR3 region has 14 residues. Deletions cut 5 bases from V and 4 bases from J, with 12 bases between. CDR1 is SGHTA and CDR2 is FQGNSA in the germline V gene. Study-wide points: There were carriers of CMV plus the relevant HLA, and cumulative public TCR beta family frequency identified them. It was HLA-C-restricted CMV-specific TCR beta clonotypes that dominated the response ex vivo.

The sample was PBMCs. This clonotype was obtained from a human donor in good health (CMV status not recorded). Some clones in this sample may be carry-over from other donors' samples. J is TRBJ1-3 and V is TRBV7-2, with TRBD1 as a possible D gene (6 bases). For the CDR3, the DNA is TGTGCCAGCAGCCTTGGACAGCCAGGAAACACCATATATTTT. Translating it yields CASSLGQPGNTIYF.